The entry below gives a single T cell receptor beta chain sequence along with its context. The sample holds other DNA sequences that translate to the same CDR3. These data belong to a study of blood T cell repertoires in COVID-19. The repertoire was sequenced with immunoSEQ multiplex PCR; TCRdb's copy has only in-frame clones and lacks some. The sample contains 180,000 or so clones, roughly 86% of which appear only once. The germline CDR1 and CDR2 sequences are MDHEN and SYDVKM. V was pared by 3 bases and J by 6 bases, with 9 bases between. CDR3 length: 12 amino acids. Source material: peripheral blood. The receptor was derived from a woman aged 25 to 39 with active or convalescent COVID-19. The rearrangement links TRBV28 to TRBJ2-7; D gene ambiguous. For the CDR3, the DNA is TGTGCCAGCAGTTTTTCAGGAAGCGAGCAGTACTTC. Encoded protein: CASSFSGSEQYF. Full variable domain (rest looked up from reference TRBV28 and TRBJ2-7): DVKVTQSSRYLVKRTGEKVFLECVQDMDHENMFWYRQDPGLGLRLIYFSYDVKMKEKGDIPEGYSVSREKKERFSLILESASTNQTSMYLCASSFSGSEQYFGPGTRLTVT.